The TCR beta chain under discussion was sequenced for a study of response to subunit inactivated influenza vaccine. Regarding the study as a whole: The authors offered the suggestion that each seasonal influenza vaccination recruits few new T cells.

This CDR3 spans 18 amino acids. Germline V gives CDR1 LGHNA, CDR2 YSLEER. V dropped 2 bases and J dropped 8 bases, with 22 bases sitting between them. This clonotype showed up many times. Its target is unknown. TCRdb recomputed calls from the RT-PCR reads with MiXCR, one row per CDR3 protein. The sample includes roughly 170,000 distinct CDR3 sequences, about 9% of them seen just once. This sequence joins TRBV4-3 and TRBJ1-6; D not resolved. Material: non-naive T cells sorted from PBMCs, obtained on the day of vaccination. The sequence was obtained from a man aged 45-60 years who received an inactivated influenza vaccine. CDR3 sequence: CASSQLTPGLRADSPLHF. For the CDR3, the DNA is TGCGCCAGCAGCCAATTAACGCCCGGACTGAGGGCGGATTCACCCCTCCACTTT.